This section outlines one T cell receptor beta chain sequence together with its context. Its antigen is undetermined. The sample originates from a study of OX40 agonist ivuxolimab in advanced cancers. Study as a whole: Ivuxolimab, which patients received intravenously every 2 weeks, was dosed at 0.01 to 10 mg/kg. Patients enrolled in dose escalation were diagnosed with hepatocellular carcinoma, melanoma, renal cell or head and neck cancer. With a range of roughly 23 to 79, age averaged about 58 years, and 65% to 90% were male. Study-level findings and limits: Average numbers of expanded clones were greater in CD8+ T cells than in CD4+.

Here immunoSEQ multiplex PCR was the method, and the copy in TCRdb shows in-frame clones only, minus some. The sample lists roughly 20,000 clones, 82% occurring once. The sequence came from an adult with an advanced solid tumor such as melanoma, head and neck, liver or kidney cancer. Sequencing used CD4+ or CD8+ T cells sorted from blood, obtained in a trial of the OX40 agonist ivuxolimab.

The CDR3 loop reads CASSLTGFQETQYF. The CDR3 region has the DNA TGCGCCAGCAGCTTGACAGGGTTCCAAGAGACCCAGTACTTC. V is TRBV5-1 and J is TRBJ2-5; D is possibly TRBD1 (6 bases). CDR1 and CDR2 from the germline V gene are SGHRS and YFSETQ. V gave up 1 base and J gave up 1 base, with 8 bases separating them. The CDR3 extends over 14 amino acids. Full variable domain (outside the CDR3, taken from reference TRBV5-1 and TRBJ2-5): KAGVTQTPRYLIKTRGQQVTLSCSPISGHRSVSWYQQTPGQGLQFLFEYFSETQRNKGNFPGRFSGRQFSNSRSEMNVSTLELGDSALYLCASSLTGFQETQYFGPGTRLLVL.